The clone carrying this T cell receptor (beta chain) was counted ten times or more. Its antigen is still unknown. This CDR3 region has 16 residues. Trimming shortened V by 2 bases and J by 1 base, and 14 bases separated the two germline ends. The germline V gene has CDR1 SGHVS and CDR2 FQNEAQ. The record originates from a study of regulatory T cells in long-lasting Graves disease. Time point described: newly diagnosed GD, antithyroid drugs for less than 3 months. PBMCs provided the RNA from which the TCR library was made. Arm-PCR with iRepertoire HTBI primers amplified the CDR3 regions for these TCR beta libraries. TCRdb recomputed calls from the multiplex PCR reads with MiXCR, one row per CDR3 protein. The repertoire has 350,000 to 400,000 distinct CDR3 sequences, about 16% of them found once; the top ten carry about 20%. General study points: Examination was confined to peripheral blood, excluding thyroid tissue. Newly diagnosed Graves' patients exceeded persistent ones in TCR diversity. Persistent patients shared thousands of public clonotypes among themselves. Newly diagnosed patients shared fewer, at under 1,000. Gene preferences differed: TRBV28, TRBJ1-2, TRBJ2-5 in persistent cases.

This sequence was found in a female donor with Graves disease. The material sequenced was peripheral blood mononuclear cells (PBMCs), taken at new diagnosis, from a patient treated with antithyroid drugs. The chain carries TRBV7-8 and TRBJ2-5; D not certain. The DNA of the CDR3 is TGTGCCAGCAGCTTAAAACGCCGTCCGATCCAAGAGACCCAGTACTTC. Amino acids: CASSLKRRPIQETQYF.